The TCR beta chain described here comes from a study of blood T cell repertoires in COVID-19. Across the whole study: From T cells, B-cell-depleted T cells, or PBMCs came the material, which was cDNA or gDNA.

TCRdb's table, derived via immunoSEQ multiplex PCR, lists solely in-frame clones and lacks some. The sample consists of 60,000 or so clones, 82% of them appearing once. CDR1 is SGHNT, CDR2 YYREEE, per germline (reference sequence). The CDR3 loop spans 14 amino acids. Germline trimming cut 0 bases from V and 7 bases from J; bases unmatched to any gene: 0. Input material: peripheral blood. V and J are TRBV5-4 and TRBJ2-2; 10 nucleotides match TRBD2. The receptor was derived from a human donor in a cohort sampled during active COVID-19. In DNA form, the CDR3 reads TGTGCCAGCAGCTTGGGACTAGCGGGCGGGGAGCTGTTTTTT. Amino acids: CASSLGLAGGELFF.